This T cell receptor beta chain was sequenced for a study of blood T cell repertoires in COVID-19. Study context: The United States, Italy and Spain provided the acute and convalescent COVID-19 samples.

Per the authors' pipeline: Amplification of reference gene primers was used by the study to estimate nucleated cell counts. TCRdb's copy holds only in-frame clones and misses some; the assay was immunoSEQ multiplex PCR. V and J calls and clone size are those listed in that table; D and trimming were worked out from the DNA. The profile covers some 320,000 clones, with around nine tenths appearing a single time and roughly 2.5% taken by the ten largest. The CDR3 is made up of 13 amino acids. The V and J ends lost 7 bases and 4 bases respectively, with 11 bases between them. The germline gives CDR1 MNHEY, CDR2 SVGAGI.

The gene calls are TRBV6-5 and TRBJ2-1; TRBD2 might be the D (5 bases). This TCR was sampled from a man aged 55-75 years who had recovered from COVID-19. Sequenced material: PBMCs or T cells enriched from blood (not recorded which). CDR3 amino acids: CASMRLSYNEQFF. The CDR3 nucleotides read TGTGCCAGCATGAGACTATCTTACAATGAGCAGTTCTTC.